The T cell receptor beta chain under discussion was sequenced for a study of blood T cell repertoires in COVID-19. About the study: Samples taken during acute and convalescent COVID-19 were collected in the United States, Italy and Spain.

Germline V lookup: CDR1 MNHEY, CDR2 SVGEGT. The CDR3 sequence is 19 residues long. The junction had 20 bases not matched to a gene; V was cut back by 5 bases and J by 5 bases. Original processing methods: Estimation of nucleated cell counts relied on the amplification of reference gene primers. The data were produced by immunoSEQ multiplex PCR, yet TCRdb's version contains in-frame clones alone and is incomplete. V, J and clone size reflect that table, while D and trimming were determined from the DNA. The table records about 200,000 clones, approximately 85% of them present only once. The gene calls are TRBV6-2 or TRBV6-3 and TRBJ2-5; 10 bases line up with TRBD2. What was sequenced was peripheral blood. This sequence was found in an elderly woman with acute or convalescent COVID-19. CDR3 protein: CASSITAASGSLLRETQYF. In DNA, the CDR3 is TGTGCCAGCAGTATAACCGCGGCTAGCGGGAGCCTGCTTCGGGAGACCCAGTACTTC.